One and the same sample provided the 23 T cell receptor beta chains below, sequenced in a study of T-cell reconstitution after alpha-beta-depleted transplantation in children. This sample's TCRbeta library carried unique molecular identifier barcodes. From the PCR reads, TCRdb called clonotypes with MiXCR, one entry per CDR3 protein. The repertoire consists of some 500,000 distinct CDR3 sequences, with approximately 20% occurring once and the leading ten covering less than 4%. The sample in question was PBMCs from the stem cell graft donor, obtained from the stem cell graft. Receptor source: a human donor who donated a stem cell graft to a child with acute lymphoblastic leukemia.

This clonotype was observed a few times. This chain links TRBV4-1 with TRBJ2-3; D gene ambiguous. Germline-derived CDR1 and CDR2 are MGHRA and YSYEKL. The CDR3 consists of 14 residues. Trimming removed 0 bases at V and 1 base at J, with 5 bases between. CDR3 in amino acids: CASSQDTGTDTQYF. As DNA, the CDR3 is TGCGCCAGCAGCCAAGATACGGGCACAGATACGCAGTATTTT.

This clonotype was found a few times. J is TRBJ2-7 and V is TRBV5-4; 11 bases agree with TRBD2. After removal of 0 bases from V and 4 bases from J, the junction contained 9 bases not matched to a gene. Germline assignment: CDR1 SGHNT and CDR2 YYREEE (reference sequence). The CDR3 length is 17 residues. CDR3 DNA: TGTGCCAGCAGCTTGGTTACACTAGCGGGAGATGGGTACGAGCAGTACTTC. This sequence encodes CASSLVTLAGDGYEQYF.

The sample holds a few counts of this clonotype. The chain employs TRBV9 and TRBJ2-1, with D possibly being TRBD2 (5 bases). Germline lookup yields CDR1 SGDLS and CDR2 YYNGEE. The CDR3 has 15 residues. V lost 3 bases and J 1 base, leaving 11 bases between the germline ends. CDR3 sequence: CASSGKLGSYNEQFF. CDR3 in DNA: TGTGCCAGCAGCGGGAAACTAGGTTCCTACAATGAGCAGTTCTTC.

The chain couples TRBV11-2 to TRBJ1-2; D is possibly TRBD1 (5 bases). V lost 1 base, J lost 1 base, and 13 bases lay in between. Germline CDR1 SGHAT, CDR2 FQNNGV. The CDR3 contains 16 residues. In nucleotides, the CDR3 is TGTGCCAGCAGCTTAGGACCGGGGGGGTTTAACTATGGCTACACCTTC. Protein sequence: CASSLGPGGFNYGYTF.

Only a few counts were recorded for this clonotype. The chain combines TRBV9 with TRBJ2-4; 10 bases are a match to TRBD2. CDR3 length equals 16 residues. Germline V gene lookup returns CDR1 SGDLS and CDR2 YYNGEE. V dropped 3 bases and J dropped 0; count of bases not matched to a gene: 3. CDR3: CASSASGSLAKNIQYF. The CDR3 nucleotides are TGTGCCAGCAGCGCTAGCGGGAGTCTAGCCAAAAACATTCAGTACTTC.

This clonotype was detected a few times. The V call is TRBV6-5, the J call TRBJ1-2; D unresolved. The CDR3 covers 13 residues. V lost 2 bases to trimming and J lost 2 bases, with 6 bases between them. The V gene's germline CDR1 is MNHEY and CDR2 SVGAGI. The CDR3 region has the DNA TGTGCCAGCAGTTACACAAGGAACTATGGCTACACCTTC. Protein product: CASSYTRNYGYTF.

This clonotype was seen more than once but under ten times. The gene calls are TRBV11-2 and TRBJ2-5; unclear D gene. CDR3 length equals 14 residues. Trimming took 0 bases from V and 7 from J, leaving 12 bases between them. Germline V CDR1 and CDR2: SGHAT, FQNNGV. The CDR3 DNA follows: TGTGCCAGCAGCTTAGACCCTGAAAGGATGACCCAGTACTTC. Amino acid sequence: CASSLDPERMTQYF.

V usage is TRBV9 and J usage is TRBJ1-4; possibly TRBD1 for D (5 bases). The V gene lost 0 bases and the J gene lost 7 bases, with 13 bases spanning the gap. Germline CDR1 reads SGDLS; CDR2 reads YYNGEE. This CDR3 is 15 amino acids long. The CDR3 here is CASSVAAGKGEKLFF. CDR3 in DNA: TGTGCCAGCAGCGTAGCTGCAGGGAAGGGTGAAAAACTGTTTTTT.

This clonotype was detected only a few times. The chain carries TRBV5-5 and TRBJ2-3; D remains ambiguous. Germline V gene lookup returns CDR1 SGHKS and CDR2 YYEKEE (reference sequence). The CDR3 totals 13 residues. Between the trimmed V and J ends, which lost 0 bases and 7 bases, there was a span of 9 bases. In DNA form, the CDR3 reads TGTGCCAGCAGCTTGGAACAGCCGTATACGCAGTATTTT. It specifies CASSLEQPYTQYF.

CDR3 protein: CASSVWQHGQETQYF. The CDR3 nucleotides are TGTGCCAGTAGCGTCTGGCAGCATGGCCAAGAGACCCAGTACTTC. This rearrangement joins TRBV19 to TRBJ2-5; D not certain. Germline CDR1 LNHDA, CDR2 SQIVND (reference sequence). V dropped 6 bases and J dropped 1 base, with 15 bases sitting between them. The CDR3 has 15 residues.

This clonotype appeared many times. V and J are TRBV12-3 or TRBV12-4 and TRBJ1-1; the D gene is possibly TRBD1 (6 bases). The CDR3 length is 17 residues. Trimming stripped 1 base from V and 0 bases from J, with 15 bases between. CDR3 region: CASSLVFRGSMNTEAFF. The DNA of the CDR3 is TGTGCCAGCAGTTTAGTGTTCAGGGGAAGCATGAACACTGAAGCTTTCTTT.

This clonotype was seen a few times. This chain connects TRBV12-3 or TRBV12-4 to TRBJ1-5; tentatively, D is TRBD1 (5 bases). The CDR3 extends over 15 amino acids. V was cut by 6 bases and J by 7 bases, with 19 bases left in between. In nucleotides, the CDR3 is TGTGCCAGCAGACTCGGATCCACAGGAGGACAGCCCCAGCATTTT. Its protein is CASRLGSTGGQPQHF.

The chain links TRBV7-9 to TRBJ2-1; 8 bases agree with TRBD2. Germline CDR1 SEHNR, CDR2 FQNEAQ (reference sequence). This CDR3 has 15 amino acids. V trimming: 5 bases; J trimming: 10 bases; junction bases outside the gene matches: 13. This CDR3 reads CASSHRREALGEQFF. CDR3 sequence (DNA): TGTGCCAGCAGCCACAGGCGGGAGGCACTCGGGGAGCAGTTCTTC.

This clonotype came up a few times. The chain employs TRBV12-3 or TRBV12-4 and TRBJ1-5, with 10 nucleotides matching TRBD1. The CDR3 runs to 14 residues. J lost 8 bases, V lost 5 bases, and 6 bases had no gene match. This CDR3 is CASSKTGGIKPQHF. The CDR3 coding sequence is TGTGCCAGCAGTAAGACAGGGGGCATCAAGCCCCAGCATTTT.

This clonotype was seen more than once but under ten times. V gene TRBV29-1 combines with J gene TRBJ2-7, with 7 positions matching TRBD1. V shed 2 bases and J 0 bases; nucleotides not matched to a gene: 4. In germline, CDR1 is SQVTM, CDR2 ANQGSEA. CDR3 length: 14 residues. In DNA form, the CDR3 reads TGCAGCGTTGAACAGGACAGGAACTCCTACGAGCAGTACTTC. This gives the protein CSVEQDRNSYEQYF.

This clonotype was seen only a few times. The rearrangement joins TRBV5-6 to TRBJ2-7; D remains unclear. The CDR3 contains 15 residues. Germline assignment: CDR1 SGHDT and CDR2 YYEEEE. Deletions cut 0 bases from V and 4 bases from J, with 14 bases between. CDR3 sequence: CASSLAGFGFYEQYF. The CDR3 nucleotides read TGTGCCAGCAGCTTGGCGGGCTTCGGCTTTTACGAGCAGTACTTC.

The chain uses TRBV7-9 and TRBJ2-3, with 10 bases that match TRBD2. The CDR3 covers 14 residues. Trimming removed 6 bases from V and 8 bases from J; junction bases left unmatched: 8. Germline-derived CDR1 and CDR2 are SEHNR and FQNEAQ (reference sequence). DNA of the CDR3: TGTGCCAGCAGTTCCAGCGGGAGGGCCCCTACGCAGTATTTT. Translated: CASSSSGRAPTQYF.

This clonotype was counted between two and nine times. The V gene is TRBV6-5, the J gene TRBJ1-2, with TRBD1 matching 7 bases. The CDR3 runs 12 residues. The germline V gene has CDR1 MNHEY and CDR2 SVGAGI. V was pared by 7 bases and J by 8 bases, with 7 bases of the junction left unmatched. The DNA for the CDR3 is TGTGCCAGCAAAAGGGGGCGACGCGGCTACACCTTC. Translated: CASKRGRRGYTF.

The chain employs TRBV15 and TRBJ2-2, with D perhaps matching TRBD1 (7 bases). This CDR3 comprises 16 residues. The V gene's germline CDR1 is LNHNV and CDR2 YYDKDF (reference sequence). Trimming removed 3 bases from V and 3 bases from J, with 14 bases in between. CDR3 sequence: CATSRDDREDTGELFF. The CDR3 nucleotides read TGTGCCACCAGCAGGGATGACAGGGAGGACACCGGGGAGCTGTTTTTT.

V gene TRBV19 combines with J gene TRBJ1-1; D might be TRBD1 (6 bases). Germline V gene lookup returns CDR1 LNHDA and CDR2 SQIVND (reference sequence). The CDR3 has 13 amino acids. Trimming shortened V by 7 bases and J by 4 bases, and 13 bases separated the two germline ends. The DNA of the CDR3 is TGTGCCAGTAACTGGGGGGCAGGCACTGAAGCTTTCTTT. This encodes CASNWGAGTEAFF.

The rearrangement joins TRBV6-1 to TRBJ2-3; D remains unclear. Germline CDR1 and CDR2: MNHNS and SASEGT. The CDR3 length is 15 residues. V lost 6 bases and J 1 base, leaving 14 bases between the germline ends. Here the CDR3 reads CASSATGPRTDTQYF. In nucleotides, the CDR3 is TGTGCCAGCAGCGCGACCGGCCCCCGCACAGATACGCAGTATTTT.

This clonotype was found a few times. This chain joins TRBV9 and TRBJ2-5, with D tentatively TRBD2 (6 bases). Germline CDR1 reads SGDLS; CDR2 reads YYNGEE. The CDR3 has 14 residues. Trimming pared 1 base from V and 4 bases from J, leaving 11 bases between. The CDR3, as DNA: TGTGCCAGCAGCGTAAGCGGGTCCGGAGAGACCCAGTACTTC. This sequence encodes CASSVSGSGETQYF.

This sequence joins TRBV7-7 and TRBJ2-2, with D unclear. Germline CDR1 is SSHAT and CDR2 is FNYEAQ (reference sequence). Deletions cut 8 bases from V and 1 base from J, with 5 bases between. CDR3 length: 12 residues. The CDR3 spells CASHGNTGELFF. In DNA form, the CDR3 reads TGTGCCAGCCACGGGAACACCGGGGAGCTGTTTTTT.